Shown below are 13 T cell receptor beta chains from a single sample sequenced in a study of blood T cells in healthy people across ages (dated by TCRdb to between 2014 and 2017). Libraries were made using 5' RACE. A second PCR of 7 to 11 cycles was performed with a sample-barcoded 5' primer and a J-beta primer mix. TCRdb reworked the public reads: Q25 trimming with fastp, MiXCR clone assembly, productive beta chains retained. Each CDR3 protein appears once, grouped with its most common genes and DNA. The sample table contains fewer than 2 million distinct CDR3 sequences; only one count was recorded for about two fifths of them. The ten largest clones capture under 30% of the sample. The sequencing input was blood. The receptors here all came from a human donor in good health.

J is TRBJ2-5 and V is TRBV7-2, with D perhaps matching TRBD1 or TRBD2 (5 bases each). Looked up from germline, CDR1 is SGHTA and CDR2 is FQGNSA. Trimming removed 2 bases from V and 5 bases from J, with 9 bases in between. This CDR3 spans 13 amino acids. CDR3 protein: CASSLWGMETQYF. In nucleotides, the CDR3 is TGTGCCAGCAGCTTATGGGGGATGGAGACCCAGTACTTC.

The genes are TRBV7-9 and TRBJ1-6, with 8 bases fitting TRBD1. V dropped 0 bases and J dropped 9; count of bases not matched to a gene: 7. The CDR3 length is 16 residues. Germline loops: CDR1 SEHNR, CDR2 FQNEAQ (reference sequence). The DNA for the CDR3 is TGTGCCAGCAGCTTAGCTTTAGACAGGGGTACTTCACCCCTCCACTTT. This codes for CASSLALDRGTSPLHF.

This clonotype was detected a few times. V gene TRBV12-3 or TRBV12-4 combines with J gene TRBJ2-5; tentatively, D is TRBD2 (6 bases). CDR3 length: 14 amino acids. The V gene lost 7 bases and the J gene lost 3 bases, with 15 bases spanning the gap. The CDR3 region has the DNA TGTGCCAGCAAGCACAGAGGGAGGAAAGAGACCCAGTACTTC. Its protein product is CASKHRGRKETQYF.

In its sample, this clonotype was seen a few times. DNA of the CDR3: TGTGCCAGCAGCTTGGGAAGCCGGACGGCAGGGGCCAACGTCCTGACTTTC. Translating gives CASSLGSRTAGANVLTF. The V and J genes are TRBV5-4 and TRBJ2-6; D is unclear. Trimming stripped 0 bases from V and 4 bases from J, with 14 bases between. CDR1 and CDR2 (germline): SGHNT, YYREEE (reference sequence). This CDR3 region has 17 residues.

This clonotype appeared a few times. For the CDR3, the DNA is TGCGCCAGCAGCCATTCGAGGGGTTCAGGACGGCTAAATCAGCCCCAGCATTTT. Translating gives CASSHSRGSGRLNQPQHF. The gene calls are TRBV4-1 and TRBJ1-5; D perhaps matches TRBD1 (5 bases). The germline V and J ends were trimmed by 3 bases and 4 bases, with 22 bases remaining between them. The V gene's germline CDR1 is MGHRA and CDR2 YSYEKL. The CDR3 consists of 18 residues.

The rearrangement uses TRBV4-3 and TRBJ1-4; D ambiguous. The ends were cut back, 4 bases at V and 8 bases at J, with 14 bases in the middle. In germline, CDR1 is LGHNA, CDR2 YSLEER. CDR3 length: 14 residues. CDR3 loop: CASSRGHLDEKLFF. DNA for the CDR3: TGCGCCAGCAGCCGAGGGCACCTTGACGAAAAACTGTTTTTT.

The rearrangement uses TRBV6-2 or TRBV6-3 and TRBJ2-1, with D perhaps TRBD1 (5 bases). V was cut by 4 bases and J by 12 bases, with 16 bases left in between. The V gene's germline CDR1 is MNHEY and CDR2 SVGEGT. The CDR3 runs to 13 residues. The CDR3 DNA sequence: TGTGCCAGCAGTTTCAGACAGCTCTTGGGGCAGTTCTTC. Translating it yields CASSFRQLLGQFF.

The V call is TRBV20-1, the J call TRBJ2-5; possibly TRBD2 for D (5 bases). Per germline, CDR1 DFQATT and CDR2 SNEGSKA (reference sequence). V lost 8 bases and J 11 bases, leaving 18 bases between the germline ends. The CDR3 is 11 amino acids. The CDR3 DNA is TGCAGTCCCCCGGTTCGGGATCGGCAGTACTTC. Protein sequence: CSPPVRDRQYF.

This clonotype has more than one count but fewer than ten. The chain joins TRBV7-2 to TRBJ2-6; a possible D gene is TRBD2 (6 bases). Germline values: CDR1 SGHTA, CDR2 FQGNSA. Trimming took 0 bases from V and 0 from J, leaving 9 bases between them. CDR3 length equals 17 residues. As DNA, the CDR3 is TGTGCCAGCAGCTTAGCGGGGGGTATCTCTGGGGCCAACGTCCTGACTTTC. Translation gives CASSLAGGISGANVLTF.

In its sample, this clonotype was seen a few times. The V gene is TRBV10-3, the J gene TRBJ1-5; 7 positions match TRBD1. In germline, CDR1 is ENHRY, CDR2 SYGVKD. Germline trimming cut 0 bases from V and 5 bases from J; bases unmatched to any gene: 10. This CDR3 has 17 amino acids. The CDR3 nucleotides are TGTGCCATCAGTGAGTCGTATGGAGGGGGCAAACATCAGCCCCAGCATTTT. Amino acid sequence: CAISESYGGGKHQPQHF.

The genes are TRBV7-2 and TRBJ2-7; no clear D gene. The CDR3 runs 17 residues. Germline CDR1 and CDR2: SGHTA and FQGNSA. V was clipped by 5 bases and J by 2 bases, with 22 bases between them. The CDR3 DNA follows: TGTGCCAGCAGCCCCCGTATCGCGATCGATTGGCCCTACGAGCAGTACTTC. This encodes CASSPRIAIDWPYEQYF.

The chain recombines TRBV6-5 with TRBJ1-2; D gene uncertain. V was trimmed by 0 bases and J by 5 bases, leaving 7 bases between them. Germline-derived CDR1 and CDR2 are MNHEY and SVGAGI. This CDR3 is built from 13 residues. The CDR3 DNA is TGTGCCAGCAGTTACTCGTGGGGATATGGCTACACCTTC. Its translation: CASSYSWGYGYTF.

Concerning this clonotype itself: This sequence may be a read error, since a much larger clone differs from it by one base. The chain couples TRBV7-2 to TRBJ2-5; no clear D. V was shortened by 8 bases and J by 5 bases, with 12 bases between the two germline ends. This CDR3 spans 12 amino acids. The germline V gene has CDR1 SGHTA and CDR2 FQGNSA. CDR3 coding DNA: TGTGCCAGCGGCCTAAGGCGGGAGACCCAGTACTTC. It yields the protein CASGLRRETQYF.